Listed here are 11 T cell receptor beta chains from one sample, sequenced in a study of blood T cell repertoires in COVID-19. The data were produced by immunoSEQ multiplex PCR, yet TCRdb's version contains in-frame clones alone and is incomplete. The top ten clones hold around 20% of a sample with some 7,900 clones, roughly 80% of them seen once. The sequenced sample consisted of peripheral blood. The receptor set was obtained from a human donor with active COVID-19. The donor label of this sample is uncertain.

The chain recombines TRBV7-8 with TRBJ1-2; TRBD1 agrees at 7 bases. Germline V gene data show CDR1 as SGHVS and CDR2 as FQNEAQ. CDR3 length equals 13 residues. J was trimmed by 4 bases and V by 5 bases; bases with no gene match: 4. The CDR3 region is CASSTRTGYGYTF. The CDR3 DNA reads TGTGCCAGCAGCACCCGGACAGGCTATGGCTACACCTTC.

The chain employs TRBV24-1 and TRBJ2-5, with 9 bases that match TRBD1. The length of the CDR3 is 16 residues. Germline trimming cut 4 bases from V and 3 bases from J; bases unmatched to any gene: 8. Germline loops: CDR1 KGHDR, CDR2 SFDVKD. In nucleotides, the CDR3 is TGTGCCACCAGTGACCCGGGGACAGGGTTAAAAGAGACCCAGTACTTC. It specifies CATSDPGTGLKETQYF.

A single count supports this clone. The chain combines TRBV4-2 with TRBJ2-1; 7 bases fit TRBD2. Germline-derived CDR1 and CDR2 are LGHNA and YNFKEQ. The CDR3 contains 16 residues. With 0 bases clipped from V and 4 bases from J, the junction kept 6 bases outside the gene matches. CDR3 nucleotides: TGTGCCAGCAGCCAAGAGGGAGGGGACGGGTACAATGAGCAGTTCTTC. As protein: CASSQEGGDGYNEQFF.

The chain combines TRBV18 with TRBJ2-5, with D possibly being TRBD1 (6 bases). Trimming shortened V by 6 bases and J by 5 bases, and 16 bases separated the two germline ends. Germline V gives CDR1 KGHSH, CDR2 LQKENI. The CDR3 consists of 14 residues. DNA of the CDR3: TGTGCCAGCTCGGAGGCGGCAGGGGACGAGACCCAGTACTTC. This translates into CASSEAAGDETQYF.

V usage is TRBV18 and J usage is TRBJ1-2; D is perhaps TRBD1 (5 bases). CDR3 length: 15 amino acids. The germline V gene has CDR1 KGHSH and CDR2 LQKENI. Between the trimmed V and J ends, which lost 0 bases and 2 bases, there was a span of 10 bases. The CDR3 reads CASSPPGTGNYGYTF. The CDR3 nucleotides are TGTGCCAGCTCACCACCCGGGACTGGAAACTATGGCTACACCTTC.

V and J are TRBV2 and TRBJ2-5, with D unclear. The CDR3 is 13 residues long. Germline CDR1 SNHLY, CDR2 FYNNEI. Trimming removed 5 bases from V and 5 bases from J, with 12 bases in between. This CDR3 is CASSQESYETQYF. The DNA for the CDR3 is TGTGCCAGCAGTCAGGAATCTTACGAGACCCAGTACTTC.

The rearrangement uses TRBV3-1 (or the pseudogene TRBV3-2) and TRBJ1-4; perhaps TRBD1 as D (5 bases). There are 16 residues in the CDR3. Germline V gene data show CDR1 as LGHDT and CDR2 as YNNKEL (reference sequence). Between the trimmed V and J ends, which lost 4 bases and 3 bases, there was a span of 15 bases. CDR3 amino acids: CASSPIRDFSNEKLFF. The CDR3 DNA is TGTGCCAGCAGCCCCATCAGGGACTTTTCTAATGAAAAACTGTTTTTT.

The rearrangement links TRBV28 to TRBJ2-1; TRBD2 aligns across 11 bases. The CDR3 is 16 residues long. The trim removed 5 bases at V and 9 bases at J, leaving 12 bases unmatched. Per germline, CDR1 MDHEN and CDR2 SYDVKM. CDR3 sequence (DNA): TGTGCCAGCAGTGGCCAACTAGCGGGAGCCGGGTTTGAGCAGTTCTTC. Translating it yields CASSGQLAGAGFEQFF. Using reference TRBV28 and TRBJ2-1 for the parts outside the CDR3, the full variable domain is DVKVTQSSRYLVKRTGEKVFLECVQDMDHENMFWYRQDPGLGLRLIYFSYDVKMKEKGDIPEGYSVSREKKERFSLILESASTNQTSMYLCASSGQLAGAGFEQFFGPGTRLTVL.

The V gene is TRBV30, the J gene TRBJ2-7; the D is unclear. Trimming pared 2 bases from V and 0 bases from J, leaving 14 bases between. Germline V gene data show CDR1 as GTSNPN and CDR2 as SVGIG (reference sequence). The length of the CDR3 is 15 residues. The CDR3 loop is CAWSSGFLSSYEQYF. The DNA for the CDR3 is TGTGCCTGGAGTTCCGGGTTCCTTAGCTCCTACGAGCAGTACTTC. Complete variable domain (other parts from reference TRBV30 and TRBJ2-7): SQTIHQWPATLVQPVGSPLSLECTVEGTSNPNLYWYRQAAGRGLQLLFYSVGIGQISSEVPQNLSASRPQDRQFILSSKKLLLSDSGFYLCAWSSGFLSSYEQYFGPGTRLTVT.

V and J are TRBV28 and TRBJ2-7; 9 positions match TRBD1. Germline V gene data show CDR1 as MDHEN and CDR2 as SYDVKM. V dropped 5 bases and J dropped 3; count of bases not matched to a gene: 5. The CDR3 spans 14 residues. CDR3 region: CASSRDRDDYEQYF. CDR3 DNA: TGTGCCAGCAGTAGGGACAGGGATGACTACGAGCAGTACTTC.

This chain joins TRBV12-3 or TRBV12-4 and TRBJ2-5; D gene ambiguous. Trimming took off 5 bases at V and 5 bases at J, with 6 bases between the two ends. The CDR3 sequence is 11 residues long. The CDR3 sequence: CASSTRETQYF. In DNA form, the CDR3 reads TGTGCCAGCAGTACGAGGGAGACCCAGTACTTC.